The present T cell receptor beta chain was sequenced within a study of blood T cell repertoires in COVID-19. The overall study: The United States, Italy and Spain were the sources of the acute and convalescent COVID-19 samples. PBMCs, B-cell-depleted T cells, or T cells provided the cDNA or gDNA that made up the material.

The table came from immunoSEQ multiplex PCR; TCRdb's copy has only in-frame clones and leaves some out. The data contain approximately 100,000 clones, approximately 85% of them seen just once; the ten biggest clones take up around 12%. The CDR3 runs to 16 residues. CDR1 and CDR2 from the germline V gene are SGHTA and FQGNSA. With V trimmed by 1 base and J by 4 bases, 6 bases remained unmatched. Specimen: peripheral blood. V usage is TRBV7-2 and J usage is TRBJ2-3; 9 nucleotides line up with TRBD2. The TCR comes from a human donor in a cohort sampled during active COVID-19. CDR3 DNA sequence: TGTGCCAGCAGCTTAGTGAGTCTAGCGGGATCAGATACGCAGTATTTT. This encodes CASSLVSLAGSDTQYF.